A single sample gave rise to the 28 T cell receptor beta chains below, sequenced in a study of beta chain features in type 1 diabetes. The authors reverse transcribed all of the isolated RNA, so sequencing captured expressed TCRB transcripts. Assay: immunoSEQ multiplex PCR; the TCRdb copy retains only in-frame clones and omits some. The table lists some 270,000 clones, 9.5% to 13% of them singletons, with around 0.018% in the top ten. For these receptors, no antigen is known. Findings of the study overall: Among patients with Type 1 diabetes, TCRB CDR3s were moderately but significantly shorter in every one of the four CD4+ subsets.

Material for sequencing was naive CD4+ T cells from blood. These receptors were obtained from a man under 40 with type 1 diabetes.

This clone was counted only a few times. The V call is TRBV7-2, the J call TRBJ2-7; D is perhaps TRBD2 (6 bases). CDR3 length: 15 residues. V lost 3 bases, J lost 0 bases, and 12 bases lay in between. Germline CDR1 reads SGHTA; CDR2 reads FQGNSA. The CDR3 here is CASSFQTAGSYEQYF. The CDR3 region has the DNA TGTGCCAGCAGCTTCCAGACAGCGGGCTCCTACGAGCAGTACTTC.

The rearrangement joins TRBV9 to TRBJ2-1, with TRBD1 as a possible D gene (5 bases). Looked up from germline, CDR1 is SGDLS and CDR2 is YYNGEE. This CDR3 region has 12 residues. Between the trimmed V and J ends, which lost 3 bases and 9 bases, there was a span of 10 bases. CDR3 amino acids: CASSGRVAEQFF. In DNA, the CDR3 is TGTGCCAGCAGCGGCAGGGTGGCTGAGCAGTTCTTC. Variable domain in full (rest from reference TRBV9 and TRBJ2-1): DSGVTQTPKHLITATGQRVTLRCSPRSGDLSVYWYQQSLDQGLQFLIQYYNGEERAKGNILERFSAQQFPDLHSELNLSSLELGDSALYFCASSGRVAEQFFGPGTRLTVL.

The V gene is TRBV4-3, the J gene TRBJ1-2; perhaps TRBD1 as D (5 bases). CDR1 and CDR2 from the germline V gene are LGHNA and YSLEER. The CDR3 extends over 16 amino acids. Trimming shortened V by 0 bases and J by 5 bases, and 16 bases separated the two germline ends. In DNA, the CDR3 is TGCGCCAGCAGCCAAGAGTTGGGGGTACGGGGGTATGGCTACACCTTC. Translation: CASSQELGVRGYGYTF.

This clone was seen more than once but under ten times. The chain recombines TRBV14 with TRBJ2-2; perhaps TRBD1 as D (6 bases). Germline V lookup: CDR1 SGHDN, CDR2 FVKESK. V was trimmed by 4 bases and J by 7 bases, leaving 10 bases between them. The CDR3 runs 13 residues. Here the CDR3 reads CASSRDILGELFF. The CDR3 DNA follows: TGTGCCAGCAGCCGGGACATTCTCGGGGAGCTGTTTTTT.

This chain links TRBV2 with TRBJ1-5; D ambiguous. The CDR3 length is 14 residues. Germline CDR1 and CDR2: SNHLY and FYNNEI. V dropped 3 bases and J dropped 1 base, with 7 bases sitting between them. CDR3 nucleotides: TGTGCCAGCAGTGAGCGGGCCAGCAATCAGCCCCAGCATTTT. Protein sequence: CASSERASNQPQHF.

The chain couples TRBV14 to TRBJ2-3, with D maybe TRBD2 (5 bases). The germline V gene encodes CDR1 SGHDN and CDR2 FVKESK. V shed 4 bases and J shed 4 bases, with 9 bases lying between them. The CDR3 is 13 residues long. Written as DNA, the CDR3 is TGTGCCAGCAGCCCCATCGGGGCAGATACGCAGTATTTT. The encoded protein is CASSPIGADTQYF.

This clone appeared a few times. This sequence joins TRBV23-1 and TRBJ2-7, with 15 bases lining up with TRBD2. TRBV23-1 counts as an open reading frame of uncertain function. V shed 4 bases and J 2 bases; nucleotides not matched to a gene: 15. This CDR3 is built from 20 residues. This CDR3 is CASSRGLAGGLFPLTYEQYF. The CDR3 bases are TGCGCCAGCAGTCGGGGACTAGCGGGGGGACTATTCCCCCTAACCTACGAGCAGTACTTC.

There are a few counts of this clone. The V gene is TRBV6-5, the J gene TRBJ2-5; 7 nucleotides match TRBD1. The CDR3 spans 13 residues. Germline CDR1 MNHEY, CDR2 SVGAGI. After removal of 6 bases from V and 4 bases from J, the junction contained 5 bases not matched to a gene. Written as DNA, the CDR3 is TGTGCCAGCAGCCGGGGACAGAGAGAGACCCAGTACTTC. Translated, it gives CASSRGQRETQYF.

This clone came up a few times. The chain combines TRBV7-9 with TRBJ2-1; the D gene is possibly TRBD1 (6 bases). Germline-derived CDR1 and CDR2 are SEHNR and FQNEAQ (reference sequence). Trimming removed 4 bases at V and 6 bases at J, with 7 bases between. This CDR3 is built from 12 residues. The CDR3 nucleotides read TGTGCCAGCAGCTCGGACAGCAATGAGCAGTTCTTC. Encoded protein: CASSSDSNEQFF.

The rearrangement joins TRBV7-9 to TRBJ1-6; D is perhaps TRBD1 (5 bases). CDR1 is SEHNR, CDR2 FQNEAQ, per germline (reference sequence). V was clipped by 3 bases and J by 8 bases, with 11 bases between them. CDR3 size: 14 residues. CDR3 nucleotide sequence: TGTGCCAGCAGCTTTCACGGGGGTGATTCACCCCTCCACTTT. Translation gives CASSFHGGDSPLHF.

This clone was seen a few times. This chain joins TRBV19 and TRBJ2-2; perhaps TRBD1 as D (6 bases). The germline gives CDR1 LNHDA, CDR2 SQIVND (reference sequence). The CDR3 length is 16 residues. V dropped 5 bases and J dropped 2 bases, with 15 bases sitting between them. The chain's CDR3 is CASSGPGHSNTGELFF. The DNA for the CDR3 is TGTGCCAGTAGTGGACCGGGACACTCAAACACCGGGGAGCTGTTTTTT.

As regards this clone: The same CDR3 is also encoded by other DNA sequences in this sample. The J gene is TRBJ2-5, the V gene TRBV5-1; unclear D gene. CDR3 length: 12 amino acids. V dropped 0 bases and J dropped 5 bases, with 5 bases sitting between them. In germline, CDR1 is SGHRS, CDR2 YFSETQ. The CDR3 coding sequence is TGCGCCAGCAGCTTGGCCGGGGAGACCCAGTACTTC. Protein product: CASSLAGETQYF.

The chain joins TRBV6-5 to TRBJ2-5, with 9 bases fitting TRBD1. Germline V lookup: CDR1 MNHEY, CDR2 SVGAGI. The CDR3 consists of 14 residues. V gave up 6 bases and J gave up 5 bases; unmatched junction bases: 7. The CDR3 DNA reads as TGTGCCAGCAGCCAGGGACAGGGTGAGGAGACCCAGTACTTC. Translation: CASSQGQGEETQYF.

CDR3: CASSLRQARGGYTF. CDR3 coding DNA: TGTGCCAGCAGCTTGAGACAGGCCCGCGGAGGCTACACCTTC. The chain joins TRBV7-2 to TRBJ1-2, with D tentatively TRBD1 (6 bases). Germline CDR1 reads SGHTA; CDR2 reads FQGNSA. V was pared by 3 bases and J by 8 bases, with 16 bases between. The CDR3 has 14 amino acids.

The J gene is TRBJ1-1, the V gene TRBV29-1; D is unresolved. CDR1 and CDR2 (germline): SQVTM, ANQGSEA. V lost 6 bases to trimming and J lost 2 bases, with 16 bases between them. The CDR3 spans 14 residues. CDR3 bases: TGCAGCGTAGTGGCTAGACTAACAAACACTGAAGCTTTCTTT. It encodes CSVVARLTNTEAFF.

This clone was detected only a few times. Other DNA variants within this sample encode the same CDR3. As DNA, the CDR3 is TGCGCCAGCAGCTTGGGGGACAGGGGCAATGAGCAGTTCTTC. This sequence encodes CASSLGDRGNEQFF. This chain links TRBV5-1 with TRBJ2-1, with 10 nucleotides matching TRBD1. The V segment lost 0 bases and the J segment 6 bases; nucleotides outside the gene matches: 0. Germline CDR1 is SGHRS and CDR2 is YFSETQ. The CDR3 consists of 14 residues.

This clone was found a few times. This CDR3 reads CASSPRWGDEQFF. The CDR3, as DNA: TGTGCCAGCAGCCCACGGTGGGGGGATGAGCAGTTCTTC. This chain uses TRBV9 with TRBJ2-1; D may be TRBD2 (6 bases). The V end was cut by 4 bases, the J end by 8 bases, with 13 bases between. The CDR3 has 13 amino acids. CDR1 is SGDLS and CDR2 is YYNGEE in the germline V gene.

This clone was counted a few times. The sample carries other DNA sequences with the same CDR3. The gene calls are TRBV20-1 and TRBJ2-7, with 7 bases identical to TRBD1. The CDR3 loop spans 11 amino acids. Per the germline V gene, CDR1 is DFQATT and CDR2 is SNEGSKA (reference sequence). V trimming: 3 bases; J trimming: 5 bases; junction bases outside the gene matches: 1. The CDR3 DNA is TGCAGTGCTAGCGACAGGGACGAGCAGTACTTC. Its translation: CSASDRDEQYF.

The gene calls are TRBV7-3 and TRBJ2-1; a weak D match, TRBD1 (5 bases). Trimming took 5 bases from V and 0 from J, leaving 11 bases between them. Germline assignment: CDR1 SGHTA and CDR2 FQGTGA. The CDR3 is made up of 15 amino acids. The CDR3 protein is CASSPTTVSYNEQFF. CDR3 bases: TGTGCCAGCAGCCCGACGACAGTCTCCTACAATGAGCAGTTCTTC.

The V gene is TRBV4-2, the J gene TRBJ1-4; no clear D gene. The CDR3 is 16 residues long. In germline, CDR1 is LGHNA, CDR2 YNFKEQ. Trimming pared 1 base from V and 8 bases from J, leaving 17 bases between. The CDR3 spells CASSQGASGKGEKLFF. Here the CDR3 DNA reads TGTGCCAGCAGCCAAGGGGCCTCGGGGAAGGGCGAAAAACTGTTTTTT.

This clone was counted a few times. J is TRBJ1-2 and V is TRBV9; D is perhaps TRBD1 (6 bases). The CDR3 sequence is 12 residues long. V gave up 5 bases and J gave up 8 bases, with 13 bases separating them. Germline values: CDR1 SGDLS, CDR2 YYNGEE. For the CDR3, the DNA is TGTGCCAGCAGTCGGGGGGCCGGGGGCTACACCTTC. Translation: CASSRGAGGYTF.

The chain couples TRBV19 to TRBJ2-1; perhaps TRBD2 as D (7 bases). The CDR3 length is 14 residues. Per the germline V gene, CDR1 is LNHDA and CDR2 is SQIVND (reference sequence). Trimming took off 10 bases at V and 7 bases at J, with 20 bases between the two ends. The chain's CDR3 is CATRLGGAGNEQFF. CDR3 sequence (DNA): TGTGCCACCCGTTTGGGGGGGGCTGGGAATGAGCAGTTCTTC.

This clone was picked up a small number of times. This chain links TRBV29-1 with TRBJ1-6, with D perhaps matching TRBD1 (6 bases). The germline gives CDR1 SQVTM, CDR2 ANQGSEA. The CDR3 has 13 amino acids. With 4 bases removed from V and 8 bases from J, the gap between germline ends came to 12 bases. DNA of the CDR3: TGCAGCGTTGCTGTCAGGGGAGATTCACCCCTCCACTTT. Protein sequence: CSVAVRGDSPLHF.

In this sample, this clone turned up a few times. The J gene is TRBJ2-3, the V gene TRBV5-1; 7 nucleotides line up with TRBD2. Germline V gives CDR1 SGHRS, CDR2 YFSETQ. CDR3 size: 15 residues. J was trimmed by 3 bases and V by 0 bases; bases with no gene match: 4. The CDR3 spells CASSLGLAATDTQYF. The CDR3, as DNA: TGCGCCAGCAGCTTGGGGCTAGCGGCGACAGATACGCAGTATTTT.

This chain links TRBV5-4 with TRBJ2-7; 8 positions agree with TRBD2. The CDR3 length is 15 residues. Germline trimming cut 0 bases from V and 9 bases from J; bases unmatched to any gene: 11. Germline CDR1 is SGHNT and CDR2 is YYREEE (reference sequence). CDR3 nucleotides: TGTGCCAGCAGCTTGGGTCCGAAAGCGGGGGATGGGCAGTACTTC. It encodes CASSLGPKAGDGQYF.

V gene TRBV27 combines with J gene TRBJ1-5, with unresolved D. CDR1 is MNHEY, CDR2 SMNVEV, per germline (reference sequence). V dropped 2 bases and J dropped 4 bases, with 15 bases sitting between them. The CDR3 sequence is 16 residues long. The CDR3 region is CASSLEGRLQNQPQHF. The CDR3 DNA is TGTGCCAGCAGTTTAGAAGGTCGACTACAGAATCAGCCCCAGCATTTT.

The chain joins TRBV7-8 to TRBJ2-3; perhaps TRBD1 as D (6 bases). V lost 7 bases, J lost 9 bases, and 17 bases lay in between. This CDR3 has 13 amino acids. Germline V gene sequence: CDR1 SGHVS, CDR2 FQNEAQ. The CDR3 here is CASNGEGVGTQYF. CDR3 coding DNA: TGTGCCAGCAACGGAGAGGGGGTTGGGACGCAGTATTTT.

This clone has only a few counts. This chain joins TRBV15 and TRBJ1-2; 9 positions match TRBD1. This CDR3 has 14 residues. The germline CDR1 and CDR2 sequences are LNHNV and YYDKDF (reference sequence). The ends lost 5 bases at V and 4 bases at J; junction bases unmatched: 5. The CDR3 region is CATSAGTGPYGYTF. CDR3 DNA sequence: TGTGCCACCAGCGCCGGGACAGGGCCCTATGGCTACACCTTC.